This is a list of T cell receptor beta chains from one sample in a study of shared clonotypes between healthy human individuals. TCRdb keeps only in-frame clones here, not all; method: immunoSEQ multiplex PCR. In the table there are approximately 2.3 million clones, just over 90% of which are singletons. The sequencing input was naive CD4+ T cells from PBMCs. The source of these receptors is a man aged 18 to 29 in good health. Some clones in this sample may be carry-over from other donors' samples. Both conserved end residues are part of each CDR3. Fields, in order: clone size, V gene, D gene, J gene, CDR3 DNA, CDR3 protein. A D gene is named only where the DNA matches it firmly. Size tells how often a clone was seen (once, few, many) or the class of an expanded clone, and some rows leave it out.

once	TRBV25-1	-	TRBJ2-7	TGTGCCAGCAGTGTTGGCAGGGGTGGACCGGGCGAGCAGTACTTC	CASSVGRGGPGEQYF
-	TRBV5-1	-	TRBJ1-2	TGCGCCAGCAGCTTGGATGTCCGTGGCTACACCTTC	CASSLDVRGYTF
once	TRBV11-2	-	TRBJ2-7	TGTGCCAGCAGCCCCGCGACTGGGGAGCAGTACTTC	CASSPATGEQYF
-	TRBV25-1	-	TRBJ2-2	TGTGCCAGCAGTCTAGTTGGAGAGCTGTTTTTT	CASSLVGELFF
-	TRBV5-4	TRBD1	TRBJ2-7	TGTGCCAGCAGCACCCGAACCGGGACAGCCTACGAGCAGTACTTC	CASSTRTGTAYEQYF
-	TRBV18	-	TRBJ1-1	TGTGCCAGCTCACCACAGTCCCAGGCCAATGAAGCTTTCTTT	CASSPQSQANEAFF
-	TRBV11-2	TRBD2	TRBJ2-7	TGTGCCAGCAGCCAATACCCGACTAGCGGGGTCTCCTACGAGCAGTACTTC	CASSQYPTSGVSYEQYF
-	TRBV18	-	TRBJ2-1	TGTGCCAGCTCACAAATGGACAGCTCCTACAATGAGCAGTTCTTC	CASSQMDSSYNEQFF
-	TRBV7-9	-	TRBJ1-2	TGTGCCAGCAGCTTAGAGAGCTACTATGGCTACACCTTC	CASSLESYYGYTF
-	TRBV28	TRBD2	TRBJ2-3	TGTGCCAGCAGACTAGCGGGAGTATCGGGTGGGGTCCATACGCAGTATTTT	CASRLAGVSGGVHTQYF
-	TRBV4-1	-	TRBJ1-2	TGCGCCAGCAGCCAAGAATCTCTGGGGCCCTACACCTTC	CASSQESLGPYTF
once	TRBV6-5	TRBD1	TRBJ2-1	TGTGCCAGCAGTTACTCTTGGGACAGACCCCAATTCTTC	CASSYSWDRPQFF
-	TRBV29-1	-	TRBJ2-2	TGCAGCGTTGATCCAGGGGCCACCGGGGAGCTGTTTTTT	CSVDPGATGELFF
-	TRBV7-9	TRBD1	TRBJ1-1	TGTGCCAGCCGCTGGGTTTCGGGACAGGGATTGAACACTGAAGCTTTCTTT	CASRWVSGQGLNTEAFF
-	TRBV7-9	TRBD1	TRBJ2-3	TGTGCCAGCAACCAGGACAGGGTGATAGATACGCAGTATTTT	CASNQDRVIDTQYF
-	TRBV30	-	TRBJ2-3	TGTGCCTGGAGTGTACGCGGGGGCCGAGGAGATACGCAGTATTTT	CAWSVRGGRGDTQYF
-	TRBV2	-	TRBJ1-1	TGTGCCAGCAAGGGTCCAACCAAAACAGGGCAACTTTCCCGTGCAGCTTTCTTT	CASKGPTKTGQLSRAAFF
-	TRBV7-7	-	TRBJ2-2	TGTGCCAGCAGCTTAGTTGGGGGAGACGACACCGGGGAGCTGTTTTTT	CASSLVGGDDTGELFF
-	TRBV7-2	-	TRBJ1-2	TGTGCCAGCAGCTTAAGCAACAGCAACTATGGCTACACCTTC	CASSLSNSNYGYTF
-	TRBV25-1	-	TRBJ1-4	TGTGCCAGCACCAAATTTCAAGGGGGGAATGGAAAACTGTTTTTT	CASTKFQGGNGKLFF
-	TRBV19	-	TRBJ2-2	TGTGCCAGTAGGACGGGCTTTTTGACCGGGGAGCTGTTTTTT	CASRTGFLTGELFF
-	TRBV30	-	TRBJ2-2	TGTGCCTGGAGCCAGAACACCGGGGAGCTGTTTTTT	CAWSQNTGELFF
few	TRBV5-4	-	TRBJ1-5	TGTGCCAGCAGCTCATCAGGGGAAGGTCAGCCCCAGCATTTT	CASSSSGEGQPQHF